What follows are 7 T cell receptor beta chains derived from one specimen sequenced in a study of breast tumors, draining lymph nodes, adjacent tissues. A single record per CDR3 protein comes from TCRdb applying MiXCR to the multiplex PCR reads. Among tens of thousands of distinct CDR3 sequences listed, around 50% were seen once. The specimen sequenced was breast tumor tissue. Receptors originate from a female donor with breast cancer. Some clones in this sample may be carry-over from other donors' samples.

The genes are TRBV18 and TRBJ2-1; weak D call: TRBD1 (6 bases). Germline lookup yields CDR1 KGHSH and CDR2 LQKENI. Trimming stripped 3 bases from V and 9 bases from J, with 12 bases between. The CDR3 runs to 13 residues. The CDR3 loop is CASSPYREPEQFF. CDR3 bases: TGTGCCAGCTCACCCTACAGGGAGCCTGAGCAGTTCTTC.

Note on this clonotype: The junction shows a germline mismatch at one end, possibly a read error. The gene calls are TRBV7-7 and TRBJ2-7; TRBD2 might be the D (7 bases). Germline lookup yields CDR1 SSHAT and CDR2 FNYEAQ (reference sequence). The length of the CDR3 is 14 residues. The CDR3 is CASSPAGQVEEQYF. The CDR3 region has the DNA TGTGCTAGCAGCCCAGCGGGACAAGTAGAAGAGCAGTACTTC.

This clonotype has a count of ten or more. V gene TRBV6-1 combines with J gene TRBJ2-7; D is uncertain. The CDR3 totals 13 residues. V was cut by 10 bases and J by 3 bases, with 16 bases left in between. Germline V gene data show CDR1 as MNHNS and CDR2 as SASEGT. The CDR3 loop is CAIRPPVGYEQYF. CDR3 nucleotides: TGTGCCATCAGGCCCCCCGTGGGCTACGAGCAGTACTTC.

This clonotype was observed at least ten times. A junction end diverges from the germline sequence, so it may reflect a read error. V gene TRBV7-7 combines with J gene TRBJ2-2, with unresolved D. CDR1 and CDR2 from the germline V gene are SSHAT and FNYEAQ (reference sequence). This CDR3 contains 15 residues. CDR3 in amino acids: CASSLESGITGELFF. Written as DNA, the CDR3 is TGTGCTAGCAGCTTAGAATCTGGTATCACCGGGGAGCTGTTTTTT.

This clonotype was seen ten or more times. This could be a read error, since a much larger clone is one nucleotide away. The CDR3: CASSPNWAGYTF. The CDR3 DNA reads as TGTGCCAGCAGCCCAAACTGGGCCGGCTACACCTTC. The rearrangement joins TRBV6-2 or TRBV6-3 to TRBJ1-2, with D unclear. Germline V gives CDR1 MNHEY, CDR2 SVGEGT. This CDR3 spans 12 amino acids. Trimming shortened V by 6 bases and J by 8 bases, and 13 bases separated the two germline ends.

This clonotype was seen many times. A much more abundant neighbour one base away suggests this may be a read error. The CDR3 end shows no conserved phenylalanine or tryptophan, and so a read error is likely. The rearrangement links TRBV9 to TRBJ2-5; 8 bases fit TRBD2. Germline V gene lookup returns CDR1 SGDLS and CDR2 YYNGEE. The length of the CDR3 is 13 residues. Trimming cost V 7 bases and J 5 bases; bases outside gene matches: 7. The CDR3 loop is CASGISGTETQYS. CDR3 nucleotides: TGTGCCAGCGGAATTAGCGGGACGGAGACCCAGTACTCC.

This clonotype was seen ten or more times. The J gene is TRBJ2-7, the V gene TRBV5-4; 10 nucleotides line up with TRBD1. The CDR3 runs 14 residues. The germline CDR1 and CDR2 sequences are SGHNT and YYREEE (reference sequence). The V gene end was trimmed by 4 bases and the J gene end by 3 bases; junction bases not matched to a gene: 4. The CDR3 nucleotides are TGTGCCAGCAGCCCGGGGACAGGGGTCTACGAGCAGTACTTC. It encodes CASSPGTGVYEQYF. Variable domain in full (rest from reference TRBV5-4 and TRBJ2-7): ETGVTQSPTHLIKTRGQQVTLRCSSQSGHNTVSWYQQALGQGPQFIFQYYREEENGRGNFPPRFSGLQFPNYSSELNVNALELDDSALYLCASSPGTGVYEQYFGPGTRLTVT.